The clone carrying this T cell receptor (beta chain) was counted ten times or more. Germline V lookup: CDR1 MNHEY, CDR2 SVGAGI. This CDR3 has 14 amino acids. Deletions cut 9 bases from V and 7 bases from J, with 22 bases between. Investigators produced naive CD8 libraries from about 21,000 to 970,000 sorted cells, drawing on 10%, 30% or 50% RNA. Researchers sorted naive CD8 T cells as cells that were CD8+CD4-CCR7+CD45RA+. Making the bulk TCR libraries relied on previously described methods and listed TCR primers. TCRdb re-analysed the PCR reads in MiXCR, keeping a single row per CDR3 protein. The sample lists around 470,000 distinct CDR3 sequences, about a quarter occurring once. This entry is derived from a study of molecular identifiers for immune sequencing clone quantification.

V gene TRBV6-5 combines with J gene TRBJ2-7; the D gene is possibly TRBD2 (6 bases). This sequence originates from a human donor in good health. Some libraries in this study had Jurkat cell RNA spiked in. The sequenced sample consisted of naive CD8+ T cells from blood, with Jurkat cell RNA spiked in. The subset denotes: FACS-sorted CD8+CD4-CCR7+CD45RA+ naive T cells. Here the CDR3 reads CASSRSGELGEQYF. CDR3 DNA sequence: TGTGCCAGTTCCCGTTCGGGGGAGCTTGGAGAGCAGTACTTC.